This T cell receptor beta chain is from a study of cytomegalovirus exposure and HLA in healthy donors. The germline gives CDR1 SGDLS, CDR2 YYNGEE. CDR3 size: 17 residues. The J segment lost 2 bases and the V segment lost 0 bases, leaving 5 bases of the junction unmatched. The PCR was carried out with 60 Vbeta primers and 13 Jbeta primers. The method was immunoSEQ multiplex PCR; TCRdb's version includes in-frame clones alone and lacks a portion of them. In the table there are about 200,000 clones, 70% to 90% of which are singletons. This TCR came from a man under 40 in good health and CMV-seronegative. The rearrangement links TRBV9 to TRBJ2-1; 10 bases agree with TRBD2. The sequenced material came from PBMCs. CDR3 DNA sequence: TGTGCCAGCAGCGTAGGAAGCGGGGGGGCAGCCTACAATGAGCAGTTCTTC. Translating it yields CASSVGSGGAAYNEQFF.